This TCR beta chain originates from a study of molecular identifiers for immune sequencing clone quantification (dated by TCRdb to 2016 to 2019). Concerning the study at large: For a replicate experiment, the RNA from either 20,000 or 100,000 naive CD8 T cells was divided into five aliquots, and four of those aliquots went on to sequencing. This methods study benchmarked molecular-identifier clustering-based TCR repertoire sequencing (MIDCIRS) and TCR RNA copy counting, using CD8 T cells to do so.

Summary of the overall study and its limitations: Spiked-in Jurkat TCR RNA equivalent to a single cell was reported to be detectable even among over 800,000 naive CD8 T cells. Without barcode sub-clustering, chimeric consensus sequences inflated TCR diversity; chimeras reached as high as 47%. Naive libraries contained spiked-in Jurkat TCR RNA (approximately nine copies' worth), which is not part of the donor repertoire. Approximately 3.3 recovered TCR RNA copies per cell were obtained by modeling, versus roughly 9.7 by digital PCR, implying a capture efficiency of about 30%. Identical TCR molecules sharing a barcode could cause highly expanded clone sizes to be underestimated. In CMV-specific effector cells, clones with more than 20 RNA copies accounted for over 98% of molecules, whereas in naive cells such clones accounted for under 1%.

Libraries of naive CD8 T cells were generated from approximately 20,000 to 1,000,000 sorted cells, with 10%, 30% or 50% of the purified RNA used. Naive CD8 T cells were FACS-sorted as CD8+CD4-CCR7+CD45RA+ on a BD FACSAria II into RLT Plus buffer. Around 11 TCR copies' worth of Jurkat RNA were spiked into about 20,000-1,100,000 naive CD8 T cell samples to test detection sensitivity. Enrichment of CD8 T cells was done with RosetteSep CD8+ T Cell Enrichment Cocktail plus Ficoll-Paque, and ACK red cell lysis came afterward. The CDR3 runs 19 residues from the cysteine to the phenylalanine. Only the CDR3 DNA is retained, 57 bases long and in frame from the first base. Per the germline V gene (reference sequence), LNHDA is the CDR1 and SQIVND is the CDR2. V and J lose 0 bases and 2 bases, and a span of 21 bases separates them. Receptor libraries were prepared by PCR. Sequencer: Illumina HiSeq 4000. Bulk TCR libraries were made following a previously described method, with the TCR primers given in Table S5. Total RNA was purified with the Qiagen AllPrep DNA/RNA kit. Before analysis, reads from multiple sequencing runs of one library were combined. The published analysis was carried out like this. Reads were retained only if their TCR constant sequence matched exactly, and those retained reads were trimmed to 150 nt and grouped according to their 12-nt molecular barcodes. Reads in each barcode group were sub-clustered using a 15% Levenshtein threshold, and a quality-weighted consensus sequence was built for each RNA molecule. Non-functional sequences were excluded, and lower-count sequences lying one edit away from another sequence were also excluded. Based on a fit of two negative binomial distributions, barcode sub-clusters having less than 20% of the maximum read count were discarded. The public reads were reanalyzed by TCRdb: fastp trimming at Q25, MiXCR alignment, in-frame beta chains only. A single entry per CDR3 protein holds the most common genes and DNA from its merged rows. Clone size and V and J calls follow TCRdb, not the original study. Counted in this sample were around 480,000 distinct CDR3 sequences; about a fifth of them appeared once. Of the sample, around 0.84% falls within the top ten clones.

This clonotype occurred many times. The antigen this receptor binds is unknown. No clone much larger than this one lies a single base away; base qualities are absent. The rearrangement combines TRBV19 with TRBJ2-3; too little of a D gene remains to name it. This TCR came from a human donor in good health. Some libraries in this study had Jurkat cell RNA spiked in. Sequencing input: naive CD8+ T cells from blood, with Jurkat cell RNA spiked in. Taken with the paper, the label for cell subset or site translates to: FACS-sorted CD8+CD4-CCR7+CD45RA+ naive T cells. The CDR3 sequence is CASSIDLAKRQEFTDTQYF. The sequenced DNA is TGTGCCAGTAGTATAGATCTGGCAAAAAGGCAAGAGTTCACAGATACGCAGTATTTT.